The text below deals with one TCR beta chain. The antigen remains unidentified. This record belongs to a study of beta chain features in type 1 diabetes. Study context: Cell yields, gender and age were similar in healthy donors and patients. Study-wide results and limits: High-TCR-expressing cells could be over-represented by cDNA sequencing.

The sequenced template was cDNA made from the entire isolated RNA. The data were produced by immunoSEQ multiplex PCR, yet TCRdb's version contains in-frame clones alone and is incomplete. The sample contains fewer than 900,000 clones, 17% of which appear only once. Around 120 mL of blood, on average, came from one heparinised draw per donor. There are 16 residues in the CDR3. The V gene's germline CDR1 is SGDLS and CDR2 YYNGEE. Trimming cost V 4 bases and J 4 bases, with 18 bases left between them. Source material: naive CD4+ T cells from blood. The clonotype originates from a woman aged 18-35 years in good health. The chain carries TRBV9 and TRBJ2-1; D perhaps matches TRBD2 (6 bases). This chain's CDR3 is CASSPASGTPYNEQFF. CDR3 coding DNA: TGTGCCAGCAGCCCTGCATCTGGGACTCCATACAATGAGCAGTTCTTC.